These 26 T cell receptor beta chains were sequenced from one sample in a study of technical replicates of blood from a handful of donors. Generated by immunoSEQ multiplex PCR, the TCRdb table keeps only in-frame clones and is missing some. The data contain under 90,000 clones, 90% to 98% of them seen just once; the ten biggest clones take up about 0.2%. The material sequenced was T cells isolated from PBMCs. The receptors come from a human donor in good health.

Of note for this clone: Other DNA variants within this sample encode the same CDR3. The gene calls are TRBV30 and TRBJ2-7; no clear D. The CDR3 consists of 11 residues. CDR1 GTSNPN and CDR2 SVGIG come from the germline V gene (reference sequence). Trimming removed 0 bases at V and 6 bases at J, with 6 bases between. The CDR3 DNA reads TGTGCCTGGAGTGTTTCTCTCGAGCAGTACTTC. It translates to CAWSVSLEQYF. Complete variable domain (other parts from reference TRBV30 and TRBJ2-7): SQTIHQWPATLVQPVGSPLSLECTVEGTSNPNLYWYRQAAGRGLQLLFYSVGIGQISSEVPQNLSASRPQDRQFILSSKKLLLSDSGFYLCAWSVSLEQYFGPGTRLTVT.

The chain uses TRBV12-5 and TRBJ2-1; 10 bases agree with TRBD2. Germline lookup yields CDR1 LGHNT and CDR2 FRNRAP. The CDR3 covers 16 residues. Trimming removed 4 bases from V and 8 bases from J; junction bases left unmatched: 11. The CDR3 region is CASGWERGGLIHEQFF. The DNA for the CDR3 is TGTGCTAGTGGTTGGGAGCGGGGGGGCTTAATCCATGAGCAGTTCTTC.

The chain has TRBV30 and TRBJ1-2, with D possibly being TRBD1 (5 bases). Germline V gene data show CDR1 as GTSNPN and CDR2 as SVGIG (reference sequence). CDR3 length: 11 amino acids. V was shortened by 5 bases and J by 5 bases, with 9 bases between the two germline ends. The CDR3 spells CAWGRAYGYTF. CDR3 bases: TGTGCCTGGGGCAGGGCTTATGGCTACACCTTC.

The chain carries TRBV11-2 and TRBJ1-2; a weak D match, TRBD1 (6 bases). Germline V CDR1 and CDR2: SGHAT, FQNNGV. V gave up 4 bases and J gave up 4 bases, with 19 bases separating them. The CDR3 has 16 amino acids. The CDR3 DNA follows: TGTGCCAGCAGCTCCCTACGGGACACCCGCCCCTATGGCTACACCTTC. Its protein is CASSSLRDTRPYGYTF.

The CDR3 sequence: CASTQGNYNKNIQYF. The DNA for the CDR3 is TGTGCCAGCACCCAGGGAAACTACAACAAAAACATTCAGTACTTC. The V call is TRBV28, the J call TRBJ2-4, with D perhaps matching TRBD1 (5 bases). In germline, CDR1 is MDHEN, CDR2 SYDVKM. The CDR3 spans 15 residues. V lost 7 bases and J 3 bases, leaving 16 bases between the germline ends.

DNA for the CDR3: TGTGCCAGCAGCGTAGGGGACAGGTACACAGATACGCAGTATTTT. This translates into CASSVGDRYTDTQYF. The chain joins TRBV9 to TRBJ2-3, with 8 bases matching TRBD1. The CDR3 has 15 residues. V dropped 0 bases and J dropped 2; count of bases not matched to a gene: 2. Germline assignment: CDR1 SGDLS and CDR2 YYNGEE.

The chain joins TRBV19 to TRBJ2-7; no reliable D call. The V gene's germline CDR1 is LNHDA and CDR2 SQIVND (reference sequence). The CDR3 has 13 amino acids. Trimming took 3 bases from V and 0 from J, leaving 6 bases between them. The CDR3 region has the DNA TGTGCCAGTAGTATGGGCAACTCCTACGAGCAGTACTTC. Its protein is CASSMGNSYEQYF.

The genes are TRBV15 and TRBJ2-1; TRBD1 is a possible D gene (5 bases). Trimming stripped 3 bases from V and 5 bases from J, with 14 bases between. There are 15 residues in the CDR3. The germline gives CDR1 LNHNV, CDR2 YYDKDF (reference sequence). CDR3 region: CATSRGPGNNNEQFF. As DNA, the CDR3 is TGTGCCACCAGCAGGGGTCCAGGGAACAACAATGAGCAGTTCTTC.

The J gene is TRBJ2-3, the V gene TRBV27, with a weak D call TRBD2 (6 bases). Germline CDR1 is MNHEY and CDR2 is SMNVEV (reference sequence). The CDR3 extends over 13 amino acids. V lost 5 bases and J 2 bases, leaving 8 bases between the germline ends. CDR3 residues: CASSRDSTDTQYF. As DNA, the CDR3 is TGTGCCAGCAGTCGGGACTCCACAGATACGCAGTATTTT.

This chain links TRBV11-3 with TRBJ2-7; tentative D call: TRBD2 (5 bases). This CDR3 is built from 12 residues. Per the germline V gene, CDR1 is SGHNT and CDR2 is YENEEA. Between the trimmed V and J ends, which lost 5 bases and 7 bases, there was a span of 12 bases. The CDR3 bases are TGTGCCAGCAGCCATGGGGAGCGGGAGCAGTACTTC. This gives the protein CASSHGEREQYF.

In DNA, the CDR3 is TGTGCCAGCAGCCAAGTTCGGCGGGGAAGCACAGATACGCAGTATTTT. Encoded protein: CASSQVRRGSTDTQYF. V gene TRBV4-2 combines with J gene TRBJ2-3; maybe TRBD2 (6 bases). Trimming removed 1 base at V and 0 bases at J, with 11 bases between. Germline V gene sequence: CDR1 LGHNA, CDR2 YNFKEQ. There are 16 residues in the CDR3.

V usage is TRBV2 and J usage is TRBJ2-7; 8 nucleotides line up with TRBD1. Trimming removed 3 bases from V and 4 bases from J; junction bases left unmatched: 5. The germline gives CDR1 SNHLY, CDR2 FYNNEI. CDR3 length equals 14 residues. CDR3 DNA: TGTGCCAGCAGTGAGGACAGGGTCCGGTACGAGCAGTACTTC. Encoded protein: CASSEDRVRYEQYF.

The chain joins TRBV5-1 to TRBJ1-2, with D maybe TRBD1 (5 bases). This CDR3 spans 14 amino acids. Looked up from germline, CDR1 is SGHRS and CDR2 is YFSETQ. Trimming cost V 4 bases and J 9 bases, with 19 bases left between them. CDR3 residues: CASSESTGAGRYTF. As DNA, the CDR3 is TGCGCCAGCAGCGAGTCAACAGGCGCCGGACGCTACACCTTC.

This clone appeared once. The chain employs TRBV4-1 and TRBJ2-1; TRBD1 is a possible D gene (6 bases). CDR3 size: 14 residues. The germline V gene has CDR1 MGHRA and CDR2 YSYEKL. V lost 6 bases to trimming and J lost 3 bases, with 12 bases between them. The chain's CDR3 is CASRQPGHYNEQFF. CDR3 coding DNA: TGCGCCAGCAGGCAACCGGGACACTACAATGAGCAGTTCTTC.

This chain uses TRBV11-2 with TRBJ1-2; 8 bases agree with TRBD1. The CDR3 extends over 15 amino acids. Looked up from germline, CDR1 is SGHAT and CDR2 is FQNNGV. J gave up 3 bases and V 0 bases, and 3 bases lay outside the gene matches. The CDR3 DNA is TGTGCCAGCAGCTTAGAAGCCAGGGGGCACTATGGCTACACCTTC. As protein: CASSLEARGHYGYTF.

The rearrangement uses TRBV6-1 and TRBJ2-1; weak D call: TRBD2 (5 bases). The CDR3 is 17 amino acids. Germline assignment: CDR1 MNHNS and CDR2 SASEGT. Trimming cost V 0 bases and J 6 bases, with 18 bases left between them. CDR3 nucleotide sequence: TGTGCCAGCAGTGAAGCGCTTCGAGCGGCAAAGGGCAATGAGCAGTTCTTC. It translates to CASSEALRAAKGNEQFF.

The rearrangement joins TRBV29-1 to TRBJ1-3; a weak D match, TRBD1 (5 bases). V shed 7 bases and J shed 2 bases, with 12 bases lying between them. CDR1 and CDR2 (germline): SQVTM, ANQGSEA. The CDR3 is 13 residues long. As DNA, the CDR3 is TGCAGCGCCCCCGACAGAACTGGAAACACCATATATTTT. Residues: CSAPDRTGNTIYF.

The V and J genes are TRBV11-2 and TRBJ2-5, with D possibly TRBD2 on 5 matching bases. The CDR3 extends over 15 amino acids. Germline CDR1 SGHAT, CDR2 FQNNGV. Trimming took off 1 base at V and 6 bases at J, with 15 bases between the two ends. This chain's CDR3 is CASSLGFWTGQTQYF. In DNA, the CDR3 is TGTGCCAGCAGCTTAGGGTTCTGGACTGGACAGACCCAGTACTTC.

The CDR3 nucleotides read TGTGCCAGCAGTGTTTACACTGGAAACACCATATATTTT. Translating gives CASSVYTGNTIYF. V gene TRBV6-1 combines with J gene TRBJ1-3; D is undetermined. CDR3 length: 13 residues. V lost 4 bases to trimming and J lost 2 bases, with 6 bases between them. The germline V gene has CDR1 MNHNS and CDR2 SASEGT.

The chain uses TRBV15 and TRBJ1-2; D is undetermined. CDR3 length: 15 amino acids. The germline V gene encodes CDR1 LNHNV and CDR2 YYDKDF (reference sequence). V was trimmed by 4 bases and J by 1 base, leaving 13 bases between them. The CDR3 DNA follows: TGTGCCACCAGCAATCGAATTGGAGGTAACTATGGCTACACCTTC. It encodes CATSNRIGGNYGYTF. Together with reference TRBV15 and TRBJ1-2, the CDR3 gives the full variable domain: DAMVIQNPRYQVTQFGKPVTLSCSQTLNHNVMYWYQQKSSQAPKLLFHYYDKDFNNEADTPDNFQSRRPNTSFCFLDIRSPGLGDTAMYLCATSNRIGGNYGYTFGSGTRLTVV.

In DNA form, the CDR3 reads TGTGCCAGCGAGGGGAGCGGGAAGGACGAGCAGTACTTC. Protein product: CASEGSGKDEQYF. This chain connects TRBV27 to TRBJ2-7, with TRBD2 matching over 7 bases. J gave up 5 bases and V 8 bases, and 9 bases lay outside the gene matches. Germline loops: CDR1 MNHEY, CDR2 SMNVEV (reference sequence). The CDR3 length is 13 residues.

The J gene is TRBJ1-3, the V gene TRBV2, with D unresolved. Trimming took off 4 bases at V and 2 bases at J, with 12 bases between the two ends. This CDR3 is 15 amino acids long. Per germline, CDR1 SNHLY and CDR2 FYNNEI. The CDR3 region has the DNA TGTGCCAGCAGTGTAGAGGCCTTCACTGGAAACACCATATATTTT. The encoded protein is CASSVEAFTGNTIYF.

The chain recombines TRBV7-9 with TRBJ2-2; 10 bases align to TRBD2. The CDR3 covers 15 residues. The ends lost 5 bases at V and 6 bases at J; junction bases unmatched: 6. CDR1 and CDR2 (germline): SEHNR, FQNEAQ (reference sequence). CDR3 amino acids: CASSPSGGVSGELFF. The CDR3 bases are TGTGCCAGCAGCCCTAGCGGGGGAGTTTCCGGGGAGCTGTTTTTT.

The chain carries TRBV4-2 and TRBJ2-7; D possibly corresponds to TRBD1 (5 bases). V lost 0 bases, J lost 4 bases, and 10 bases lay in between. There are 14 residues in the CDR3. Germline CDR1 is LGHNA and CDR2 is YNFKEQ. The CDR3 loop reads CASSQDRREYEQYF. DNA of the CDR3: TGTGCCAGCAGCCAAGACCGCAGGGAATACGAGCAGTACTTC.

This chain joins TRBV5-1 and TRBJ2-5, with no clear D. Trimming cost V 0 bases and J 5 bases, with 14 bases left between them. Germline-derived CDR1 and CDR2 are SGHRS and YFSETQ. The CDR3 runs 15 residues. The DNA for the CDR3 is TGCGCCAGCAGCTTGGAAACGACGAGAGGCGAGACCCAGTACTTC. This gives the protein CASSLETTRGETQYF.

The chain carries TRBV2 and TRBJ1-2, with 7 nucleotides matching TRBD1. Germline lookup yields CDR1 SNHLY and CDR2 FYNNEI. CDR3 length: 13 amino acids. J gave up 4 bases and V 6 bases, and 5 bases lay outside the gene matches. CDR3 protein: CASRPGQIYGYTF. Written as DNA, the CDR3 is TGTGCCAGCAGGCCGGGACAGATCTATGGCTACACCTTC.